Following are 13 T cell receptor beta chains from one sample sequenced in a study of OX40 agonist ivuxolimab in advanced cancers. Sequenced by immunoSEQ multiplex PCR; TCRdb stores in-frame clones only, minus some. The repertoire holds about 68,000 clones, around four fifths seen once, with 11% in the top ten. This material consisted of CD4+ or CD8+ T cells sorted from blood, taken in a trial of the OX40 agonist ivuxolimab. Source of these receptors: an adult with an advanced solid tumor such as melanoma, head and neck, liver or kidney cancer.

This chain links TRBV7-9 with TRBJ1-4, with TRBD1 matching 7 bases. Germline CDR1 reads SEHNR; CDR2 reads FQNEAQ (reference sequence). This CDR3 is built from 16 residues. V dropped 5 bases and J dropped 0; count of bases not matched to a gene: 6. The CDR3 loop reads CASSGGQPTTNEKLFF. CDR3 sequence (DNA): TGTGCCAGCAGCGGGGGACAGCCTACAACTAATGAAAAACTGTTTTTT.

CDR3 loop: CASSIQPGGDQPQHF. In nucleotides, the CDR3 is TGTGCCAGTAGTATTCAGCCAGGAGGCGATCAGCCCCAGCATTTT. The chain couples TRBV19 to TRBJ1-5; D ambiguous. Per germline, CDR1 LNHDA and CDR2 SQIVND (reference sequence). V lost 3 bases, J lost 5 bases, and 14 bases lay in between. The CDR3 runs 15 residues.

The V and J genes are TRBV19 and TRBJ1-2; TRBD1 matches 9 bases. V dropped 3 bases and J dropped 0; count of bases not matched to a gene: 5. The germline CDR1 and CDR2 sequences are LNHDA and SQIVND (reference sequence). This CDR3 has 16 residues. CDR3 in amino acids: CASSIEGTGTNYGYTF. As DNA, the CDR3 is TGTGCCAGTAGTATTGAGGGGACAGGGACTAACTATGGCTACACCTTC.

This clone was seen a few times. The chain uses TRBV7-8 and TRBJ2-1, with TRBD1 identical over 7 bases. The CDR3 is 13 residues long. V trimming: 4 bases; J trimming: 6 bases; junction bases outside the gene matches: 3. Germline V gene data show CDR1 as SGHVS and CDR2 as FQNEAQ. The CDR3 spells CASSSTGINEQFF. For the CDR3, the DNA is TGTGCCAGCAGCTCGACAGGGATCAATGAGCAGTTCTTC.

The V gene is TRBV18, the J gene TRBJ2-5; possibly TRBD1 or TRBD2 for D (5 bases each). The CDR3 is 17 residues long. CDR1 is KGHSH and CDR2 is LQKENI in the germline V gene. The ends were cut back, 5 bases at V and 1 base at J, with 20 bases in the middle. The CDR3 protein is CASSTGRASTIQETQYF. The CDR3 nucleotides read TGTGCCAGCTCAACGGGACGGGCCTCAACGATCCAAGAGACCCAGTACTTC. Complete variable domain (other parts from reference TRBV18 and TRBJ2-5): NAGVMQNPRHLVRRRGQEARLRCSPMKGHSHVYWYRQLPEEGLKFMVYLQKENIIDESGMPKERFSAEFPKEGPSILRIQQVVRGDSAAYFCASSTGRASTIQETQYFGPGTRLLVL.

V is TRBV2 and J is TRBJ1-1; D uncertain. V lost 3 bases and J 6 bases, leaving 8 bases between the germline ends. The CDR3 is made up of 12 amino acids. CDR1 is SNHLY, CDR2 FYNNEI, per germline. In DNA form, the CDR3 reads TGTGCCAGCAGTGACTTTCATGCTGAAGCTTTCTTT. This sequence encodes CASSDFHAEAFF. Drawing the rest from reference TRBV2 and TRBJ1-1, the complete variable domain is EPEVTQTPSHQVTQMGQEVILRCVPISNHLYFYWYRQILGQKVEFLVSFYNNEISEKSEIFDDQFSVERPDGSNFTLKIRSTKLEDSAMYFCASSDFHAEAFFGQGTRLTVV.

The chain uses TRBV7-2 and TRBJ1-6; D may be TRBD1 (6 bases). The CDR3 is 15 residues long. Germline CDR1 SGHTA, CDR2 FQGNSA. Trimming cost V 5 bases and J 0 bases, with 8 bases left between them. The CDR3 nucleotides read TGTGCCAGCAGCGGGGACAACTCCTATAATTCACCCCTCCACTTT. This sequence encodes CASSGDNSYNSPLHF.

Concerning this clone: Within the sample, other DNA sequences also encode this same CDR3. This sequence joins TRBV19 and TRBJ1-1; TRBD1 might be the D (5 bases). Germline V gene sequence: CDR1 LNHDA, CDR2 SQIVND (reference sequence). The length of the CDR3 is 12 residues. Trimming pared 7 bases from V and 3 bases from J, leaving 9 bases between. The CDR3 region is CASTRGDTEAFF. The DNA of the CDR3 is TGTGCCAGTACCCGGGGCGACACTGAAGCTTTCTTT. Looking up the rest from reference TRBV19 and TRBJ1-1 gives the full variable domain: DGGITQSPKYLFRKEGQNVTLSCEQNLNHDAMYWYRQDPGQGLRLIYYSQIVNDFQKGDIAEGYSVSREKKESFPLTVTSAQKNPTAFYLCASTRGDTEAFFGQGTRLTVV.

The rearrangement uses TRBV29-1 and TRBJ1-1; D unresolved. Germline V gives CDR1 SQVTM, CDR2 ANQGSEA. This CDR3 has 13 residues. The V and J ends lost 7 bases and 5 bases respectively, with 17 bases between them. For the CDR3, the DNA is TGCAGCGGACGCGGTCCCCAAGGAACTGAAGCTTTCTTT. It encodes CSGRGPQGTEAFF.

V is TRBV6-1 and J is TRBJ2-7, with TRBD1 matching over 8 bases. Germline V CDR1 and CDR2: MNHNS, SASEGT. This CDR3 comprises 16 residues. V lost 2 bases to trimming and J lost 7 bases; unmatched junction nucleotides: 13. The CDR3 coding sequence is TGTGCCAGCAGTGAATGGTTTGGGCAGGGGGCGAAAGAGCAGTACTTC. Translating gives CASSEWFGQGAKEQYF.

Written as DNA, the CDR3 is TGTGCCAGCTCACCACCGGTGGGACAGCGGAGTGAGCAGTTCTTC. Protein sequence: CASSPPVGQRSEQFF. The chain uses TRBV18 and TRBJ2-1, with 7 nucleotides matching TRBD1. V lost 0 bases, J lost 9 bases, and 8 bases stayed unmatched. The CDR3 length is 15 residues. Per the germline V gene, CDR1 is KGHSH and CDR2 is LQKENI. Variable domain in full (rest from reference TRBV18 and TRBJ2-1): NAGVMQNPRHLVRRRGQEARLRCSPMKGHSHVYWYRQLPEEGLKFMVYLQKENIIDESGMPKERFSAEFPKEGPSILRIQQVVRGDSAAYFCASSPPVGQRSEQFFGPGTRLTVL.

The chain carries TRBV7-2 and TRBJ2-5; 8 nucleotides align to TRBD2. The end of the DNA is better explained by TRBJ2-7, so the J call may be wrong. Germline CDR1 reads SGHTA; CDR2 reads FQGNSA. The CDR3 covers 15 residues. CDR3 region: CASSTSSGSSYEQYF. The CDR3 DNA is TGTGCCAGCAGCACCTCCAGCGGGAGCTCCTACGAGCAGTACTTC.

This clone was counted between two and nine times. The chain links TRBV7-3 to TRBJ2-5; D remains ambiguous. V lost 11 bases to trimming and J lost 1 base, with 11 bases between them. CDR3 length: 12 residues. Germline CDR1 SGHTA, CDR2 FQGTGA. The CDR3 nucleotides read TGTGCCTCTGTGGGCAGCCAAGAGACCCAGTACTTC. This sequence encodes CASVGSQETQYF.